Listed below are T cell receptor beta chains from one sample, sequenced in a study of OX40 agonist ivuxolimab in advanced cancers. Profiled with immunoSEQ multiplex PCR; TCRdb holds only in-frame clones, not every one. Of 45,000 to 65,000 clones detected, around 90% appear once; the ten largest clones hold 8.5% to 9%. Here the sequenced sample was CD4+ or CD8+ T cells sorted from blood, taken in a trial of the OX40 agonist ivuxolimab. Receptor source: an adult with an advanced solid tumor such as melanoma, head and neck, liver or kidney cancer. CDR3s include the opening cysteine and the closing phenylalanine or tryptophan. D genes are given only for firm matches. Not every row has a clone size; where given, it reads once, few, many or a size class.

v_call	clone_size	j_call	d_call	cdr3_nt	cdr3_aa
TRBV4-1	-	TRBJ2-7	-	TGCGCCAGCAGCGGAATAGATTACGAGCAGTACTTC	CASSGIDYEQYF
TRBV15	-	TRBJ1-2	TRBD1	TGTGCCACGAATACAGGGGGCAACTATGGCTACACCTTC	CATNTGGNYGYTF
TRBV4-1	-	TRBJ2-6	-	TGCGCCAGCAGCCAGGACATCATCACGGGGGCCAACGTCCTGACTTTC	CASSQDIITGANVLTF
TRBV11-2	-	TRBJ1-1	-	TGTGCCAGCAGCCTGGGGGTAAACACTGAAGCTTTCTTT	CASSLGVNTEAFF
TRBV27	-	TRBJ2-7	TRBD1	TGTGCCAGCAGTTTATTTGGGACAGGAGCCTACGAGCAGTACTTC	CASSLFGTGAYEQYF
TRBV7-9	-	TRBJ1-1	TRBD1	TGTGCCAGCAGCTTAAACAGGGGGCTGGGGACTGAAGCTTTCTTT	CASSLNRGLGTEAFF
TRBV7-8	once	TRBJ2-1	TRBD1	TGTGCCAGCAGCTCCCGGGACAGGGGTTACAATGAGCAGTTCTTC	CASSSRDRGYNEQFF
TRBV4-3	-	TRBJ2-1	-	TGCGCCAGCAGCCAAGATAAGGGTTCCTACAATGAGCAGTTCTTC	CASSQDKGSYNEQFF
TRBV6-4	large	TRBJ2-3	TRBD2	TGTGCCAGCAGTGCTAGCGGGGGGACAGATACGCAGTATTTT	CASSASGGTDTQYF
TRBV14	-	TRBJ2-3	-	TGTGCCAGCAGCCAAGTTCGCTCCTCCACAGATACGCAGTATTTT	CASSQVRSSTDTQYF
TRBV19	once	TRBJ1-5	TRBD1	TGTGCCAGTAGTCCCGGGACAGGGAGTAATCAGCCCCAGCATTTT	CASSPGTGSNQPQHF
TRBV9	-	TRBJ1-3	TRBD1	TGTGCCAGCAGCGTAGAGGGGGCCGGGGGAAACACCATATATTTT	CASSVEGAGGNTIYF
TRBV19	once	TRBJ2-1	TRBD1	TGTGCCGGACGGACAGGGGGCAGTGAGCAGTTCTTC	CAGRTGGSEQFF
TRBV6-5	-	TRBJ2-2	-	TGTGCCAGCAGTTACCTCACCGGGGAGCTGTTTTTT	CASSYLTGELFF
TRBV25-1	once	TRBJ1-1	-	TGTGCCAGCAGTGATGCGACAGGATCGGAAGCTTTCTTT	CASSDATGSEAFF
TRBV4-3	-	TRBJ2-7	-	TGCGCCAGCAGCCCCACCGGGACCACGGGCCACGAGCAGTACTTC	CASSPTGTTGHEQYF
TRBV19	-	TRBJ2-7	-	TGTGCCAGTAGTATAATGGCAGGTCAGGGCTACGAGCAGTACTTC	CASSIMAGQGYEQYF
TRBV5-4	-	TRBJ2-7	TRBD2	TGTGCCAGCAGCTTGGGGCTAGCGGGAGGTTCCTACGAGCAGTACTTC	CASSLGLAGGSYEQYF
TRBV15	-	TRBJ2-1	TRBD2	TGTGCCACCAGCAGACTAGCGGGGGCCAACTCCTACAATGAGCAGTTCTTC	CATSRLAGANSYNEQFF
TRBV7-8	-	TRBJ1-2	TRBD1	TGTGCCAGCAGTCTTACTGCGGGACAGGACCTGTTTTACTATGGCTACACCTTC	CASSLTAGQDLFYYGYTF
TRBV18	-	TRBJ1-2	-	TGTGCCAGCTCACCACCGACAGACGATAACTATGGCTACACCTTC	CASSPPTDDNYGYTF
TRBV19	-	TRBJ2-3	-	TGTGCCAGTAGTATCAGACAGGGACTGCACACAGATACGCAGTATTTT	CASSIRQGLHTDTQYF
TRBV6-6	once	TRBJ2-1	-	TGTGCCAGCAGTTACGGGGGGAAAGATGAGCAGTTCTTC	CASSYGGKDEQFF
TRBV11-2	once	TRBJ2-5	TRBD2	TGTGCCAGCAGCCCACTGCTCGGACTAGCGGGAGAAGGTGAGACCCAGTACTTC	CASSPLLGLAGEGETQYF
TRBV11-3	-	TRBJ1-5	-	TGTGCCAGCAGCTTAGGGGGAAGTAGCAATCAGCCCCAGCATTTT	CASSLGGSSNQPQHF
TRBV11-2	-	TRBJ1-1	-	TGTGCCAGCAGCTTTGGTCCGAACACTGAAGCTTTCTTT	CASSFGPNTEAFF
TRBV6-5	-	TRBJ2-7	-	TGTGCCAGCAGCCCCGTGGGCACCTACGAGCAGTACTTC	CASSPVGTYEQYF
TRBV7-3	-	TRBJ2-1	TRBD2	TGTGCCAGCGGGGACTACCAGAGCTCCTACAATGAGCAGTTCTTC	CASGDYQSSYNEQFF
TRBV7-3	-	TRBJ2-3	-	TGTGCCAGCAGCTTAGGCGCGGGAAGTGGAGATACGCAGTATTTT	CASSLGAGSGDTQYF
TRBV2	-	TRBJ1-2	-	TGTGCCAGCAGTGCAGCCTTACAGGGCTGGTATGGCTACACCTTC	CASSAALQGWYGYTF
TRBV2	-	TRBJ2-1	-	TGTGCCAGCAGTGAATTTCCCGGAGGGGAATCGCAGTTCTTC	CASSEFPGGESQFF
TRBV27	-	TRBJ1-1	-	TGTGCCAGCCGTCCCCCGAGCTCGAACACTGAAGCTTTCTTT	CASRPPSSNTEAFF
TRBV9	-	TRBJ1-2	-	TGTGCCAGCAGCGTAGGGGTCTACACCAGGGATGGCTACACCTTC	CASSVGVYTRDGYTF
TRBV6-9	-	TRBJ2-7	TRBD1	TGTGCCAGCAGCCTTGACTTCTCCGGGACAGTCTCCGAGCAGTACTTC	CASSLDFSGTVSEQYF